Listed below are T cell receptor beta chains from one sample, sequenced in a study of T cell responses to AZD1222 COVID-19 vaccine. The method was immunoSEQ multiplex PCR; TCRdb's version includes in-frame clones alone and lacks a portion of them. The table shows about 100,000 clones, with roughly 90% occurring only once. The sequencing used peripheral blood, collected on day 0 of AZD1222 vaccination. The receptor source for this set is an adult in good health. The CDR3 runs from the conserved cysteine through the conserved F or W.

TRBV18,CASSPGKSSGNTIYF
TRBV10-2,CASSELAGGGEQYF
TRBV19,CASSMVILPDTQYF
TRBV6-2/TRBV6-3,CASSPGGFTYNEQFF
TRBV10-2,CASRTGDPNEKLFF
TRBV27,CASSLRGGRGNTIYF
TRBV19,CASRDGATNEKLFF
TRBV7-2,CASSHTGVATDRASGYTF
TRBV25-1,CASTTSSYEQYF
TRBV4-3,CASSQGTGSTGQYF
TRBV6-5,CASSYLPRRAYNEQFF
TRBV5-1,CASSSPGTQETQYF
TRBV14,CASSHREKPLGTDTQYF
TRBV4-3,CASSQDWDRGHSYEQYF
TRBV5-1,CASSLSPSGSEQYF
TRBV3-1/TRBV3-2,CASSQAGRGQPQHF
TRBV9,CASSKRTGSGGYGYTF
TRBV7-9,CASRLDISKEAFF
TRBV12-5,CASGVPGGMGNTIYF
TRBV7-9,CASSLRWEQFF
TRBV5-1,CASSRGLAGGRYTGELFF
TRBV7-8,CASSLAGGGRSGNTIYF
TRBV27,CASRLTGSGNTIYF
TRBV18,CASSPSARDGGEQYF
TRBV14,CASSQVLKGEQYF
TRBV2,CASRGTSGDHNEQFF
TRBV18,CASSPATGTGRDEQFF
TRBV7-6,CASSPRDRDTGELFF
TRBV7-6,CASSKLAGDSYEQYF
TRBV4-2,CASSQEALGPTNEKLFF
TRBV6-2/TRBV6-3,CASSYSTSGVHGELFF
TRBV4-3,CASSQGLAGEDEQFF
TRBV12-3/TRBV12-4,CASSLTLEFQFF
TRBV11-3,CASSFGQGAFNEQFF
TRBV7-8,CASSLGPLASEQYF
TRBV5-8,CASSFTGTANEKLFF
TRBV5-6,CASSLQPNTEAFF
TRBV29-1,CSVENPEGSYNEQFF
TRBV7-9,CASSAGSGGVNEQYF
TRBV12-3/TRBV12-4,CASSTDAYNEQYF
TRBV4-1,CASSRGLAGRSYNEQFF
TRBV19,CASSRLLYNEQFF
TRBV28,CASSRFWTSGSHEQYF
TRBV4-3,CASSGSSYNEQFF
TRBV7-9,CASSSIVIEQFF
TRBV10-3,CARPRDRGKRTGELFF
TRBV21-1,CAPEGAVARIHSNQPQHF